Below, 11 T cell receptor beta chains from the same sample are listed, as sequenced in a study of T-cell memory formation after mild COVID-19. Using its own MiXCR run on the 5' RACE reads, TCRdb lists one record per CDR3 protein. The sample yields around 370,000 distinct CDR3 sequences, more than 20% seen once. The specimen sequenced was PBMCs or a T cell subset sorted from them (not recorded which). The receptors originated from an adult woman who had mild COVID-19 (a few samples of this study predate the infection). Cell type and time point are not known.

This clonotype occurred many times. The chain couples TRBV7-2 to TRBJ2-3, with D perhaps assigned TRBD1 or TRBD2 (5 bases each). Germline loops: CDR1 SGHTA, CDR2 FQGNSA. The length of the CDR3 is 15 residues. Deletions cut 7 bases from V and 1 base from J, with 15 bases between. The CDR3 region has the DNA TGTGCCAGCACACCTCCGGGGCGGGGCACAGATACGCAGTATTTT. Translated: CASTPPGRGTDTQYF.

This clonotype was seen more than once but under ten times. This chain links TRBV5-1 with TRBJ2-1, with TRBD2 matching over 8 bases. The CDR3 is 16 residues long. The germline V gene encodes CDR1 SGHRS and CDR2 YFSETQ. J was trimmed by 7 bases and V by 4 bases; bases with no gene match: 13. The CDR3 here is CASSQGLASFGNEQFF. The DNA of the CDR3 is TGCGCCAGCAGCCAAGGACTAGCTTCCTTTGGGAATGAGCAGTTCTTC.

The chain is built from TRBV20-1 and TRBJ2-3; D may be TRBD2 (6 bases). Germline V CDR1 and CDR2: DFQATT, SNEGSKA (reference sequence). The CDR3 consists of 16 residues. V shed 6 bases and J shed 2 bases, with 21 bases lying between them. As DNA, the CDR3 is TGCAGTGCGCGGGACCACCTAAGGGAGGCCACAGATACGCAGTATTTT. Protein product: CSARDHLREATDTQYF.

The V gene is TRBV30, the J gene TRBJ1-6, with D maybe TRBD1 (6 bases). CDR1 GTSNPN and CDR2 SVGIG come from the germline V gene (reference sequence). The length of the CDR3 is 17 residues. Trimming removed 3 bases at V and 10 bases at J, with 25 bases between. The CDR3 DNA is TGTGCCTGGAGACCGGACAGCTATTTCAGACTCGGATCACCCCTCCACTTT. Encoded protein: CAWRPDSYFRLGSPLHF.

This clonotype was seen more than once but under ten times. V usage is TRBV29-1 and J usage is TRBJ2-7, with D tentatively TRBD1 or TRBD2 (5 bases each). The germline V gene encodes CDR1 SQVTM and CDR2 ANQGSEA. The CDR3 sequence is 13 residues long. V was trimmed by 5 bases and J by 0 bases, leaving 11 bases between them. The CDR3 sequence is CSVSVGVSYEQYF. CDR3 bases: TGCAGCGTTTCAGTGGGGGTCTCCTACGAGCAGTACTTC.

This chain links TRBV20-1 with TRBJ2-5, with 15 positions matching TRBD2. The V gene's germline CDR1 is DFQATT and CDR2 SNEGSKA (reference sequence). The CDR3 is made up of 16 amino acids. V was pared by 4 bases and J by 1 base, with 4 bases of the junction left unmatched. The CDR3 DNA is TGCAGTGCTACCGGGACTAGCGGGGGGCCCCAAGAGACCCAGTACTTC. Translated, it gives CSATGTSGGPQETQYF.

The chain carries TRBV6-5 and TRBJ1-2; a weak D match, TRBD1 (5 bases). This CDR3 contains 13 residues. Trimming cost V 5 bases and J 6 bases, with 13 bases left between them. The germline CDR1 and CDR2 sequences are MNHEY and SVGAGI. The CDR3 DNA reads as TGTGCCAGCAGTCCCCGGCAGGGCAATGGCTACACCTTC. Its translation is CASSPRQGNGYTF.

CDR3 amino acids: CASSQDRDSYEQYF. In DNA form, the CDR3 reads TGTGCCAGCAGCCAGGACAGGGACTCCTACGAGCAGTACTTC. The rearrangement joins TRBV11-2 to TRBJ2-7; 8 nucleotides agree with TRBD1. The CDR3 covers 14 residues. CDR1 is SGHAT, CDR2 FQNNGV, per germline. V shed 5 bases, J shed 0 bases, and the junction held 3 bases outside the gene matches.

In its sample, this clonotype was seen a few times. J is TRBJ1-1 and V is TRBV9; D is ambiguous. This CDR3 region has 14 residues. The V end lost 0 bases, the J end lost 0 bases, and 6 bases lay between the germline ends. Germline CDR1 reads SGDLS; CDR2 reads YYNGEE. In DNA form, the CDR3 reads TGTGCCAGCAGCGTAGATATCATGAACACTGAAGCTTTCTTT. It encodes CASSVDIMNTEAFF.

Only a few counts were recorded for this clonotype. CDR3 in amino acids: CASSPGPAGGSTDTQYF. CDR3 sequence (DNA): TGTGCCAGCAGCCCAGGGCCCGCAGGGGGAAGCACAGATACGCAGTATTTT. The chain employs TRBV7-3 and TRBJ2-3, with 7 bases identical to TRBD1. CDR3 length equals 17 residues. The germline CDR1 and CDR2 sequences are SGHTA and FQGTGA. J lost 0 bases, V lost 5 bases, and 11 bases had no gene match. The variable domain in full, with the rest retrieved from reference TRBV7-3 and TRBJ2-3, is GAGVSQTPSNKVTEKGKYVELRCDPISGHTALYWYRQSLGQGPEFLIYFQGTGAADDSGLPNDRFFAVRPEGSVSTLKIQRTERGDSAVYLCASSPGPAGGSTDTQYFGPGTRLTVL.

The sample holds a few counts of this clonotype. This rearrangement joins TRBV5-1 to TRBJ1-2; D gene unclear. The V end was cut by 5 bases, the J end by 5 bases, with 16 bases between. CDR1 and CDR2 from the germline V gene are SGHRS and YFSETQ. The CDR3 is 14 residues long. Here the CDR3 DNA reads TGCGCCAGCAGAGTGGGTACAACCCAGTATGGCTACACCTTC. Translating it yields CASRVGTTQYGYTF.